What follows are 5 T cell receptor beta chains derived from one specimen sequenced in a study of T cells in Graves' hyperthyroidism and ophthalmopathy. Amplified TCR beta CDR3 regions derived from RNA transcripts. During a first-round RT-PCR of the TCR CDR3, the HTBI primer set was used. Each CDR3 protein is one row after TCRdb ran MiXCR on the multiplex PCR reads. The table has around 600,000 distinct CDR3 sequences, 16% seen once. The material sequenced was blood. The receptors derive from a woman in her forties with Graves' ophthalmopathy.

In its sample, this clonotype was seen many times. The chain couples TRBV27 to TRBJ2-3; D unresolved. V was clipped by 0 bases and J by 4 bases, with 8 bases between them. CDR1 and CDR2 (germline): MNHEY, SMNVEV (reference sequence). This CDR3 is 14 amino acids long. The CDR3 bases are TGTGCCAGCAGTTTATCGAGTTTCGCAGATACGCAGTATTTT. Protein: CASSLSSFADTQYF.

The chain recombines TRBV11-2 with TRBJ2-5, with D possibly matching TRBD1 (6 bases). Germline V CDR1 and CDR2: SGHAT, FQNNGV. This CDR3 contains 13 residues. The V end was cut by 6 bases, the J end by 5 bases, with 13 bases between. CDR3 sequence reads: CASSRTGFETQYF. The CDR3 DNA reads as TGTGCCAGCAGTCGTACAGGGTTTGAGACCCAGTACTTC.

This clonotype was observed many times. This chain connects TRBV5-1 to TRBJ2-1, with TRBD1 as a possible D gene (7 bases). CDR3 length: 16 residues. The V end was cut by 0 bases, the J end by 7 bases, with 17 bases between. CDR1 SGHRS and CDR2 YFSETQ come from the germline V gene. CDR3 loop: CASSLDGGGWLNEQFF. DNA of the CDR3: TGCGCCAGCAGCTTGGATGGAGGGGGCTGGTTAAATGAGCAGTTCTTC.

V usage is TRBV6-1 and J usage is TRBJ1-6; D gene uncertain. This CDR3 spans 14 amino acids. The V and J ends lost 7 bases and 10 bases respectively, with 17 bases between them. Per germline, CDR1 MNHNS and CDR2 SASEGT. CDR3 residues: CASKSDSTISPLHF. The DNA for the CDR3 is TGTGCCAGCAAGTCGGACTCCACTATCTCACCCCTCCACTTT.

The chain links TRBV30 to TRBJ1-2; 7 nucleotides match TRBD1. Germline-derived CDR1 and CDR2 are GTSNPN and SVGIG (reference sequence). This CDR3 has 15 amino acids. The junction had 6 bases not matched to a gene; V was cut back by 0 bases and J by 2 bases. Here the CDR3 reads CAWSVSEGQNYGYTF. CDR3 coding DNA: TGTGCCTGGAGTGTATCGGAGGGACAGAACTATGGCTACACCTTC.